Following are 30 T cell receptor beta chains from one sample sequenced in a study of OX40 agonist ivuxolimab in advanced cancers. Here immunoSEQ multiplex PCR was the method, and the copy in TCRdb shows in-frame clones only, minus some. The sample records more than 80,000 clones, approximately 90% being singletons. The sample consisted of CD4+ or CD8+ T cells sorted from blood, taken in a trial of the OX40 agonist ivuxolimab. The receptor source for this set is an adult with an advanced solid tumor such as melanoma, head and neck, liver or kidney cancer.

The V call is TRBV9, the J call TRBJ1-1; TRBD1 matches at 7 bases. The germline gives CDR1 SGDLS, CDR2 YYNGEE. The CDR3 is 14 residues long. V lost 6 bases, J lost 2 bases, and 7 bases stayed unmatched. The chain's CDR3 is CASNQDRTNTEAFF. Written as DNA, the CDR3 is TGTGCCAGCAATCAGGACAGGACTAACACTGAAGCTTTCTTT.

The rearrangement joins TRBV28 to TRBJ2-7, with TRBD1 matching over 9 bases. The CDR3 consists of 17 residues. CDR1 and CDR2 from the germline V gene are MDHEN and SYDVKM. V was pared by 3 bases and J by 7 bases, with 16 bases of the junction left unmatched. CDR3 DNA: TGTGCCAGCAGTTTCCTCTTGGTACGGGACAGGGAAGGGGAGCAGTACTTC. This codes for CASSFLLVRDREGEQYF.

V gene TRBV7-2 combines with J gene TRBJ2-7; 13 nucleotides line up with TRBD2. Trimming took 6 bases from V and 5 from J; bases not matched to a gene: 4. There are 14 residues in the CDR3. The germline gives CDR1 SGHTA, CDR2 FQGNSA. CDR3 region: CASRQGLAGNEQYF. For the CDR3, the DNA is TGTGCCAGCAGACAGGGACTAGCGGGAAACGAGCAGTACTTC.

The chain couples TRBV18 to TRBJ1-1; a weak D match, TRBD1 (5 bases). The CDR3 totals 15 residues. V was pared by 4 bases and J by 4 bases, with 16 bases between. CDR1 is KGHSH and CDR2 is LQKENI in the germline V gene. CDR3 residues: CASSLSPPGRTEAFF. The CDR3 nucleotides read TGTGCCAGCTCACTCTCACCCCCGGGACGCACTGAAGCTTTCTTT.

V usage is TRBV9 and J usage is TRBJ2-5, with TRBD2 identical over 12 bases. The junction had 6 bases not matched to a gene; V was cut back by 6 bases and J by 3 bases. The CDR3 has 15 amino acids. Germline CDR1 is SGDLS and CDR2 is YYNGEE. CDR3 DNA: TGTGCCAGCACCAAGACTAGCGGGAGCAAAGAGACCCAGTACTTC. It yields the protein CASTKTSGSKETQYF.

The chain uses TRBV6-5 and TRBJ2-3; the D is unclear. CDR3 length equals 14 residues. The germline V gene has CDR1 MNHEY and CDR2 SVGAGI. Trimming removed 4 bases at V and 0 bases at J, with 8 bases between. In DNA form, the CDR3 reads TGTGCCAGCAGTTCACGACTGAGCACAGATACGCAGTATTTT. As protein: CASSSRLSTDTQYF.

V usage is TRBV7-2 and J usage is TRBJ1-2, with D perhaps matching TRBD1 (6 bases). The CDR3 covers 16 residues. Germline CDR1 reads SGHTA; CDR2 reads FQGNSA. V was pared by 1 base and J by 6 bases, with 18 bases between. The CDR3: CASSLEGQGGRNGYTF. The DNA for the CDR3 is TGTGCCAGCAGCTTAGAAGGACAAGGGGGGCGGAATGGCTACACCTTC.

The V call is TRBV5-1, the J call TRBJ1-2; no definite D call. Trimming removed 3 bases at V and 1 base at J, with 16 bases between. In germline, CDR1 is SGHRS, CDR2 YFSETQ. This CDR3 is built from 16 residues. The CDR3 DNA reads TGCGCCAGCAGCTCGGGGAGCGCGAATTATAACTATGGCTACACCTTC. It specifies CASSSGSANYNYGYTF.

The V call is TRBV11-2, the J call TRBJ1-1; 10 positions match TRBD1. V shed 4 bases and J 5 bases; nucleotides not matched to a gene: 4. Germline CDR1 is SGHAT and CDR2 is FQNNGV. The CDR3 extends over 14 amino acids. The CDR3 bases are TGTGCCAGCAGCTCGACAGGGGGCTATACTGAAGCTTTCTTT. Protein sequence: CASSSTGGYTEAFF. Together with reference TRBV11-2 and TRBJ1-1, the CDR3 gives the full variable domain: EAGVAQSPRYKIIEKRQSVAFWCNPISGHATLYWYQQILGQGPKLLIQFQNNGVVDDSQLPKDRFSAERLKGVDSTLKIQPAKLEDSAVYLCASSSTGGYTEAFFGQGTRLTVV.

V gene TRBV2 combines with J gene TRBJ1-2, with D perhaps matching TRBD1 (5 bases). This CDR3 has 14 residues. Trimming took off 6 bases at V and 2 bases at J, with 13 bases between the two ends. From germline, CDR1 is SNHLY and CDR2 FYNNEI. The CDR3 loop reads CASSESRGNYGYTF. In DNA form, the CDR3 reads TGTGCCAGCAGCGAATCTCGGGGGAACTATGGCTACACCTTC.

The CDR3 reads CASRSTPSGYNEQFF. Written as DNA, the CDR3 is TGTGCCAGCAGATCTACACCATCGGGGTACAATGAGCAGTTCTTC. The chain recombines TRBV27 with TRBJ2-1; a weak D match, TRBD2 (5 bases). Between the trimmed V and J ends, which lost 6 bases and 4 bases, there was a span of 16 bases. The CDR3 loop spans 15 amino acids. CDR1 is MNHEY, CDR2 SMNVEV, per germline (reference sequence).

This chain links TRBV12-5 with TRBJ2-1, with D possibly matching TRBD1 (6 bases). Germline lookup yields CDR1 LGHNT and CDR2 FRNRAP. The CDR3 totals 15 residues. V dropped 7 bases and J dropped 4 bases, with 17 bases sitting between them. The CDR3 DNA sequence: TGTGCTAGTGCCCGGAACAGGGCCACTTACAATGAGCAGTTCTTC. Translating gives CASARNRATYNEQFF.

V usage is TRBV7-3 and J usage is TRBJ2-6; 8 nucleotides align to TRBD1. The germline gives CDR1 SGHTA, CDR2 FQGTGA. The V segment lost 1 base and the J segment 0 bases; nucleotides outside the gene matches: 8. CDR3 length: 19 amino acids. For the CDR3, the DNA is TGTGCCAGCAGCTTAAGATCCGGACAGGGACTCTCTGGGGCCAACGTCCTGACTTTC. Its protein is CASSLRSGQGLSGANVLTF.

This clone showed up just once. The chain combines TRBV7-8 with TRBJ2-2, with TRBD1 matching over 9 bases. The V and J ends lost 5 bases and 6 bases, in that order; junction bases with no gene match: 7. Germline V gene data show CDR1 as SGHVS and CDR2 as FQNEAQ. The CDR3 is 15 amino acids. This CDR3 is CASSQGTGTAGELFF. For the CDR3, the DNA is TGTGCCAGCAGCCAAGGGACAGGGACGGCCGGGGAGCTGTTTTTT. Complete variable domain (other parts from reference TRBV7-8 and TRBJ2-2): GAGVSQSPRYKVAKRGQDVALRCDPISGHVSLFWYQQALGQGPEFLTYFQNEAQLDKSGLPSDRFFAERPEGSVSTLKIQRTQQEDSAVYLCASSQGTGTAGELFFGEGSRLTVL.

J is TRBJ2-1 and V is TRBV27, with unresolved D. V dropped 6 bases and J dropped 6 bases, with 18 bases sitting between them. The CDR3 runs 15 residues. The V gene's germline CDR1 is MNHEY and CDR2 SMNVEV (reference sequence). The DNA of the CDR3 is TGTGCCAGCAGCCCCCGGTACTCGCTCGGCAATGAGCAGTTCTTC. This translates into CASSPRYSLGNEQFF.

The chain couples TRBV2 to TRBJ1-1, with TRBD1 identical over 7 bases. The CDR3 extends over 14 amino acids. V lost 4 bases and J lost 0; bases outside the gene matches: 2. Germline assignment: CDR1 SNHLY and CDR2 FYNNEI. CDR3 nucleotides: TGTGCCAGCAGTGGGCAGGGGGTGAACACTGAAGCTTTCTTT. This translates into CASSGQGVNTEAFF.

The chain has TRBV4-1 and TRBJ2-5; no definite D call. V was pared by 1 base and J by 5 bases, with 8 bases between. Germline lookup yields CDR1 MGHRA and CDR2 YSYEKL. The CDR3 is 13 amino acids. The DNA of the CDR3 is TGCGCCAGCAGCCAAGGGTACCGGGAGACCCAGTACTTC. This encodes CASSQGYRETQYF.

The chain has TRBV14 and TRBJ2-6; 7 nucleotides align to TRBD1. The CDR3 spans 18 residues. Trimming cost V 4 bases and J 2 bases; bases outside gene matches: 11. From germline, CDR1 is SGHDN and CDR2 FVKESK. The chain's CDR3 is CASSRRRQGSAGANVLTF. The CDR3 coding sequence is TGTGCCAGCAGCCGAAGGAGACAGGGTTCGGCTGGGGCCAACGTCCTGACTTTC.

V usage is TRBV5-1 and J usage is TRBJ2-1; a weak D match, TRBD1 (6 bases). The CDR3 is made up of 15 amino acids. V lost 1 base and J lost 2, with 10 bases in between. Germline values: CDR1 SGHRS, CDR2 YFSETQ. DNA for the CDR3: TGCGCCAGCAGCTTGAAACAGGGAACCTACAATGAGCAGTTCTTC. Translated, it gives CASSLKQGTYNEQFF. The full variable domain, its missing parts supplied by reference TRBV5-1 and TRBJ2-1, is KAGVTQTPRYLIKTRGQQVTLSCSPISGHRSVSWYQQTPGQGLQFLFEYFSETQRNKGNFPGRFSGRQFSNSRSEMNVSTLELGDSALYLCASSLKQGTYNEQFFGPGTRLTVL.

The chain joins TRBV2 to TRBJ1-4; D call uncertain. CDR3 size: 13 residues. Trimming shortened V by 8 bases and J by 6 bases, and 13 bases separated the two germline ends. From germline, CDR1 is SNHLY and CDR2 FYNNEI. DNA for the CDR3: TGTGCCAGCGGGAGGGATTCCTATGAAAAACTGTTTTTT. It translates to CASGRDSYEKLFF.

The V call is TRBV14, the J call TRBJ2-5; D gene unclear. The germline V gene has CDR1 SGHDN and CDR2 FVKESK. This CDR3 has 13 residues. V lost 5 bases, J lost 3 bases, and 10 bases lay in between. The CDR3 is CASSSIREETQYF. As DNA, the CDR3 is TGTGCCAGCAGCTCTATAAGGGAAGAGACCCAGTACTTC.

This clone was observed once. This chain uses TRBV30 with TRBJ1-5; D may be TRBD1 (5 bases). Germline V gene sequence: CDR1 GTSNPN, CDR2 SVGIG (reference sequence). The CDR3 spans 15 residues. V lost 0 bases, J lost 3 bases, and 12 bases lay in between. The CDR3 DNA follows: TGTGCCTGGAGTGTCGGGGGACTCTTCAATCAGCCCCAGCATTTT. Translated: CAWSVGGLFNQPQHF.

V and J are TRBV30 and TRBJ1-2, with D possibly matching TRBD1 (6 bases). Deletions cut 2 bases from V and 5 bases from J, with 18 bases between. This CDR3 is built from 15 residues. Germline assignment: CDR1 GTSNPN and CDR2 SVGIG (reference sequence). The DNA of the CDR3 is TGTGCCTGGAGTAGGAAGCACGGGGGCGAGTATGGCTACACCTTC. Its translation: CAWSRKHGGEYGYTF.

The rearrangement joins TRBV11-2 to TRBJ2-2; TRBD1 is a possible D gene (6 bases). CDR3 length equals 16 residues. Per the germline V gene, CDR1 is SGHAT and CDR2 is FQNNGV. Trimming stripped 3 bases from V and 4 bases from J, with 15 bases between. In DNA, the CDR3 is TGTGCCAGCAGCTTGCAGGGGCGCGGACGCACCGGGGAGCTGTTTTTT. Residues: CASSLQGRGRTGELFF.

Here the CDR3 DNA reads TGTGCCAGCAGTTACTCGGGGGGTGAGGGCACTGAAGCTTTCTTT. Translating gives CASSYSGGEGTEAFF. V gene TRBV6-6 combines with J gene TRBJ1-1, with a possible D match to TRBD1 (5 bases). Trimming removed 0 bases at V and 4 bases at J, with 12 bases between. This CDR3 spans 15 amino acids. Germline V lookup: CDR1 MNHNY, CDR2 SVGAGI (reference sequence).

The V call is TRBV7-3, the J call TRBJ2-3; D not resolved. Germline-derived CDR1 and CDR2 are SGHTA and FQGTGA. This CDR3 has 14 residues. Trimming removed 0 bases from V and 2 bases from J, with 6 bases in between. The CDR3 DNA reads TGTGCCAGCAGCTTAACCCCGACCACAGATACGCAGTATTTT. It codes for CASSLTPTTDTQYF.

The genes are TRBV6-1 and TRBJ2-5; 14 positions match TRBD2. The germline gives CDR1 MNHNS, CDR2 SASEGT. J gave up 4 bases and V 9 bases, and 7 bases lay outside the gene matches. The CDR3 contains 15 residues. This CDR3 reads CASKTSGRARETQYF. The CDR3 bases are TGTGCCAGTAAGACTAGCGGGAGGGCCAGAGAGACCCAGTACTTC.

The V and J genes are TRBV19 and TRBJ2-7; 8 positions agree with TRBD2. This CDR3 has 16 residues. Looked up from germline, CDR1 is LNHDA and CDR2 is SQIVND (reference sequence). J was trimmed by 7 bases and V by 7 bases; bases with no gene match: 18. The CDR3: CASTPGTSPLSGEQYF. CDR3 nucleotide sequence: TGTGCCAGTACTCCCGGGACTAGTCCCCTCTCAGGAGAGCAGTACTTC.

This chain's CDR3 is CASSKLAGGRNEQFF. For the CDR3, the DNA is TGTGCCAGCAGTAAACTAGCGGGGGGCCGGAATGAGCAGTTCTTC. This rearrangement joins TRBV6-4 to TRBJ2-1; TRBD2 matches 12 bases. J gave up 7 bases and V 5 bases, and 6 bases lay outside the gene matches. The CDR3 has 15 residues. Germline values: CDR1 MRHNA, CDR2 SNTAGT.

The J gene is TRBJ2-5, the V gene TRBV6-5; TRBD1 agrees at 8 bases. The CDR3 loop spans 15 amino acids. CDR1 is MNHEY, CDR2 SVGAGI, per germline. V was pared by 4 bases and J by 1 base, with 5 bases of the junction left unmatched. CDR3 nucleotides: TGTGCCAGCAGTTGGGACAGGCGAGTCCAAGAGACCCAGTACTTC. The encoded protein is CASSWDRRVQETQYF.